Each of the 32 T cell receptor beta chains below was sequenced from the same sample in a study of blood T cell repertoires in COVID-19. Sequencing was performed with immunoSEQ multiplex PCR; in TCRdb, only in-frame clones are kept and a portion is missing. The sample consists of 300,000 or so clones, about nine tenths of them appearing once. Sequencing was carried out using peripheral blood. All receptors come from a woman younger than 45 who had recovered from COVID-19.

The chain combines TRBV9 with TRBJ2-3, with 8 positions matching TRBD2. The germline V gene has CDR1 SGDLS and CDR2 YYNGEE. The junction had 9 bases not matched to a gene; V was cut back by 7 bases and J by 5 bases. The CDR3 consists of 14 residues. The CDR3 spells CASSDGGAGDTQYF. The CDR3 nucleotides are TGTGCCAGCTCGGACGGGGGGGCGGGAGATACGCAGTATTTT.

This clone has a single count. CDR3 sequence (DNA): TGTGCCAGCAGTGAAGCGCGTGGGCCCCTCTCTGGAAACACCATATATTTT. It is translated as CASSEARGPLSGNTIYF. The chain recombines TRBV6-1 with TRBJ1-3; D call uncertain. Germline CDR1 and CDR2: MNHNS and SASEGT. Deletions cut 0 bases from V and 0 bases from J, with 12 bases between. CDR3 length equals 17 residues.

The rearrangement uses TRBV28 and TRBJ2-6, with a possible D match to TRBD1 (6 bases). The CDR3 consists of 17 residues. CDR1 is MDHEN and CDR2 is SYDVKM in the germline V gene. V lost 2 bases, J lost 3 bases, and 14 bases lay in between. CDR3 DNA sequence: TGTGCCAGCAGTTTACAGATAACAGGGTTTGGGGCCAACGTCCTGACTTTC. It codes for CASSLQITGFGANVLTF.

The V gene is TRBV6-5, the J gene TRBJ2-7, with 7 bases that match TRBD1. Per germline, CDR1 MNHEY and CDR2 SVGAGI. The CDR3 totals 14 residues. Trimming at V came to 5 bases and at J to 7 bases, leaving 11 bases not matched to a gene. In DNA form, the CDR3 reads TGTGCCAGCAGTCGGGGACAGCTCCTCCCAGAGCAGTACTTC. It translates to CASSRGQLLPEQYF.

The chain combines TRBV19 with TRBJ1-2; 7 bases line up with TRBD1. The CDR3 length is 15 residues. CDR1 and CDR2 from the germline V gene are LNHDA and SQIVND (reference sequence). V lost 4 bases to trimming and J lost 4 bases; unmatched junction nucleotides: 9. The CDR3 protein is CASSTGTAPVYGYTF. In DNA form, the CDR3 reads TGTGCCAGTAGTACCGGGACAGCTCCGGTCTATGGCTACACCTTC. Full variable domain (outside the CDR3, taken from reference TRBV19 and TRBJ1-2): DGGITQSPKYLFRKEGQNVTLSCEQNLNHDAMYWYRQDPGQGLRLIYYSQIVNDFQKGDIAEGYSVSREKKESFPLTVTSAQKNPTAFYLCASSTGTAPVYGYTFGSGTRLTVV.

The table lists this clone with a count of one. The chain joins TRBV28 to TRBJ1-1; no clear D gene. Trimming pared 6 bases from V and 1 base from J, leaving 12 bases between. This CDR3 spans 14 amino acids. The germline CDR1 and CDR2 sequences are MDHEN and SYDVKM. The CDR3 nucleotides are TGTGCCAGCAGGCCTAGTTACGGGAACACTGAAGCTTTCTTT. This translates into CASRPSYGNTEAFF.

The chain is built from TRBV9 and TRBJ2-5, with D maybe TRBD2 (6 bases). V was trimmed by 0 bases and J by 4 bases, leaving 13 bases between them. Germline V gene sequence: CDR1 SGDLS, CDR2 YYNGEE. The length of the CDR3 is 15 residues. The CDR3, as DNA: TGTGCCAGCAGCGTAGGTCTATCCGGGAGAGAGACCCAGTACTTC. Amino acids: CASSVGLSGRETQYF.

This sequence joins TRBV14 and TRBJ1-6, with 7 bases lining up with TRBD1. Germline trimming cut 4 bases from V and 3 bases from J; bases unmatched to any gene: 6. The germline V gene encodes CDR1 SGHDN and CDR2 FVKESK. This CDR3 has 16 residues. The CDR3 loop is CASSPPGQLYNSPLHF. CDR3 DNA: TGTGCCAGCAGCCCACCGGGACAGCTCTATAATTCACCCCTCCACTTT.

This clone came up a few times. The J gene is TRBJ1-1, the V gene TRBV6-2 or TRBV6-3; perhaps TRBD1 as D (5 bases). This CDR3 contains 17 residues. Per the germline V gene, CDR1 is MNHEY and CDR2 is SVGEGT. The V end was cut by 2 bases, the J end by 4 bases, with 20 bases between. The CDR3 DNA follows: TGTGCCAGCAGTTACCTAGCGGGACTCACTATTGGCACTGAAGCTTTCTTT. It encodes CASSYLAGLTIGTEAFF.

The chain is built from TRBV28 and TRBJ2-7; 7 bases align to TRBD1. Per germline, CDR1 MDHEN and CDR2 SYDVKM. Trimming cost V 6 bases and J 0 bases; bases outside gene matches: 5. The length of the CDR3 is 14 residues. The CDR3 is CASREQGSSYEQYF. CDR3 nucleotide sequence: TGTGCCAGCAGAGAACAGGGGAGCTCCTACGAGCAGTACTTC.

This rearrangement joins TRBV11-3 to TRBJ2-3; D remains unclear. The CDR3 loop spans 13 amino acids. Deletions cut 0 bases from V and 6 bases from J, with 7 bases between. Germline V gives CDR1 SGHNT, CDR2 YENEEA. This chain's CDR3 is CASSLDSRDTQYF. In DNA, the CDR3 is TGTGCCAGCAGCTTAGATTCTCGGGATACGCAGTATTTT.

The rearrangement joins TRBV19 to TRBJ2-1; TRBD1 might be the D (6 bases). The V end was cut by 4 bases, the J end by 5 bases, with 12 bases between. The CDR3 length is 14 residues. In germline, CDR1 is LNHDA, CDR2 SQIVND (reference sequence). CDR3 sequence: CASSKNRDDNEQFF. The CDR3 nucleotides read TGTGCCAGTAGTAAAAACAGGGACGACAATGAGCAGTTCTTC. The full variable domain, rest sourced from reference TRBV19 and TRBJ2-1, is DGGITQSPKYLFRKEGQNVTLSCEQNLNHDAMYWYRQDPGQGLRLIYYSQIVNDFQKGDIAEGYSVSREKKESFPLTVTSAQKNPTAFYLCASSKNRDDNEQFFGPGTRLTVL.

The CDR3 DNA is TGTGCCAGCAGTTACGGGGGGGCTTCCTATAATTCACCCCTCCACTTT. This encodes CASSYGGASYNSPLHF. J is TRBJ1-6 and V is TRBV6-6, with a tentative D call TRBD1 (6 bases). The CDR3 has 16 residues. V lost 2 bases to trimming and J lost 1 base, with 9 bases between them. Germline CDR1 MNHNY, CDR2 SVGAGI (reference sequence).

This chain uses TRBV5-1 with TRBJ1-1; 8 nucleotides agree with TRBD1. The CDR3 sequence is 14 residues long. The J segment lost 3 bases and the V segment lost 6 bases, leaving 7 bases of the junction unmatched. Germline values: CDR1 SGHRS, CDR2 YFSETQ. CDR3 DNA sequence: TGCGCCAGCAACGGTAACAGGGGGGACACTGAAGCTTTCTTT. Protein: CASNGNRGDTEAFF. The full variable domain, in which reference TRBV5-1 and TRBJ1-1 provide the parts outside the CDR3, is KAGVTQTPRYLIKTRGQQVTLSCSPISGHRSVSWYQQTPGQGLQFLFEYFSETQRNKGNFPGRFSGRQFSNSRSEMNVSTLELGDSALYLCASNGNRGDTEAFFGQGTRLTVV.

The chain couples TRBV30 to TRBJ2-6; D is undetermined. V gave up 5 bases and J gave up 4 bases, with 9 bases separating them. The germline V gene encodes CDR1 GTSNPN and CDR2 SVGIG (reference sequence). The CDR3 has 13 amino acids. The CDR3 DNA reads TGTGCCTGGTCCCAGGCCGGGGCCAACGTCCTGACTTTC. It translates to CAWSQAGANVLTF.

This rearrangement joins TRBV6-6 to TRBJ2-7; D is perhaps TRBD1 (6 bases). This CDR3 is built from 15 residues. The germline CDR1 and CDR2 sequences are MNHNY and SVGAGI (reference sequence). V was trimmed by 5 bases and J by 0 bases, leaving 14 bases between them. CDR3 nucleotides: TGTGCCAGCAGTCCCGGGGTGGGGGCCTCCTACGAGCAGTACTTC. Encoded protein: CASSPGVGASYEQYF.

This clone showed up just once. The chain carries TRBV5-1 and TRBJ2-1, with D possibly TRBD1 on 7 matching bases. CDR3 length equals 15 residues. V lost 4 bases and J lost 0, with 11 bases in between. Per the germline V gene, CDR1 is SGHRS and CDR2 is YFSETQ. The CDR3 DNA reads as TGCGCCAGCAGCGGAGGGGGCGGCTCCTACAATGAGCAGTTCTTC. Translating gives CASSGGGGSYNEQFF.

The J gene is TRBJ1-2, the V gene TRBV3-1 (or the pseudogene TRBV3-2); 8 nucleotides agree with TRBD1. Germline assignment: CDR1 LGHDT and CDR2 YNNKEL (reference sequence). The CDR3 runs to 16 residues. The V segment lost 4 bases and the J segment 5 bases; nucleotides outside the gene matches: 12. CDR3 in amino acids: CASSRGTGHPTYGYTF. The CDR3 nucleotides read TGTGCCAGCAGCCGAGGGACAGGCCACCCCACTTATGGCTACACCTTC.

The V call is TRBV29-1, the J call TRBJ1-1; 7 nucleotides agree with TRBD1. V lost 5 bases, J lost 8 bases, and 2 bases stayed unmatched. CDR3 length equals 10 residues. Per germline, CDR1 SQVTM and CDR2 ANQGSEA. The DNA of the CDR3 is TGCAGCGTTTTGACAGGGGAAGCTTTCTTT. It yields the protein CSVLTGEAFF.

The gene calls are TRBV28 and TRBJ1-2, with 7 bases that match TRBD1. CDR1 and CDR2 from the germline V gene are MDHEN and SYDVKM. After removal of 5 bases from V and 7 bases from J, the junction contained 7 bases not matched to a gene. The CDR3 contains 13 residues. This chain's CDR3 is CASSPRDSIGYTF. In DNA form, the CDR3 reads TGTGCCAGCAGTCCCCGGGACAGTATTGGCTACACCTTC.

This chain joins TRBV10-3 and TRBJ1-2; a weak D match, TRBD1 (6 bases). Trimming removed 4 bases from V and 8 bases from J, with 17 bases in between. The CDR3 extends over 14 amino acids. Germline values: CDR1 ENHRY, CDR2 SYGVKD. CDR3 nucleotides: TGTGCCATCAGTGGACCGGGACAAAGACGAGGCTACACCTTC. Its protein product is CAISGPGQRRGYTF.

This rearrangement joins TRBV7-6 to TRBJ2-7; the D is unclear. The CDR3 is made up of 12 amino acids. Looked up from germline, CDR1 is SGHVS and CDR2 is FNYEAQ. V was shortened by 4 bases and J by 6 bases, with 10 bases between the two germline ends. The CDR3: CASSSTASEQYF. The DNA of the CDR3 is TGTGCCAGCAGCTCCACCGCCAGCGAGCAGTACTTC.

The chain links TRBV4-2 to TRBJ1-2, with D possibly TRBD1 on 5 matching bases. Trimming pared 0 bases from V and 6 bases from J, leaving 17 bases between. CDR1 is LGHNA, CDR2 YNFKEQ, per germline. The CDR3 runs to 16 residues. CDR3 sequence reads: CASSQDGVGERNGYTF. The DNA for the CDR3 is TGTGCCAGCAGCCAAGATGGTGTAGGGGAAAGGAATGGCTACACCTTC.

V is TRBV19 and J is TRBJ2-7, with D unclear. V lost 6 bases and J lost 1, with 4 bases in between. This CDR3 has 11 residues. Germline loops: CDR1 LNHDA, CDR2 SQIVND (reference sequence). The CDR3 loop is CASSQSYEQYF. CDR3 in DNA: TGTGCCAGTAGCCAATCCTACGAGCAGTACTTC.

The CDR3 DNA follows: TGTGCCAGCAGCCATGAGCTCGGACAGGGGTCGAGTCTTGAAGCTTTCTTT. Protein product: CASSHELGQGSSLEAFF. V and J are TRBV7-9 and TRBJ1-1, with TRBD1 matching over 9 bases. The trim removed 5 bases at V and 7 bases at J, leaving 17 bases unmatched. The germline CDR1 and CDR2 sequences are SEHNR and FQNEAQ (reference sequence). The CDR3 totals 17 residues.

The chain combines TRBV5-5 with TRBJ1-1; D gene unclear. This CDR3 is built from 12 residues. V was clipped by 3 bases and J by 4 bases, with 7 bases between them. Germline V gene lookup returns CDR1 SGHKS and CDR2 YYEKEE (reference sequence). The CDR3 nucleotides read TGTGCCAGCAGCTGGGAGGGCACTGAAGCTTTCTTT. Translating gives CASSWEGTEAFF.

The chain employs TRBV7-2 and TRBJ2-5; 10 bases map to TRBD2. Germline loops: CDR1 SGHTA, CDR2 FQGNSA. This CDR3 has 17 amino acids. V dropped 0 bases and J dropped 2; count of bases not matched to a gene: 6. This CDR3 reads CASSLAPASGGQETQYF. Written as DNA, the CDR3 is TGTGCCAGCAGCTTAGCGCCGGCTAGCGGGGGACAAGAGACCCAGTACTTC.

This rearrangement joins TRBV4-3 to TRBJ1-4, with D hard to call. Germline loops: CDR1 LGHNA, CDR2 YSLEER. The germline V and J ends were trimmed by 0 bases and 0 bases, with 8 bases remaining between them. This CDR3 comprises 16 residues. The CDR3 sequence is CASSQDPRATNEKLFF. The CDR3 DNA follows: TGCGCCAGCAGCCAAGATCCACGGGCAACTAATGAAAAACTGTTTTTT.

V is TRBV21-1 and J is TRBJ1-4. TRBV21-1 has pseudogene status. CDR3 size: 18 residues. In DNA, the CDR3 is TGTGCCAGCAGCAAGCAGAGGCCACTACGCTCAACTAATGAAAAACTGTTTTTT. Translating it yields CASSKQRPLRSTNEKLFF.

J is TRBJ1-1 and V is TRBV3-1 (or the pseudogene TRBV3-2), with D tentatively TRBD1 (6 bases). The CDR3 loop spans 14 amino acids. Trimming removed 4 bases from V and 4 bases from J, with 13 bases in between. CDR1 and CDR2 from the germline V gene are LGHDT and YNNKEL (reference sequence). CDR3 nucleotide sequence: TGTGCCAGCAGCCGAAAAGGGGGGGCCACTGAAGCTTTCTTT. Its translation is CASSRKGGATEAFF.

In its sample, this clone was seen a few times. CDR3 in amino acids: CASSKGAGNQPQHF. In DNA form, the CDR3 reads TGTGCCAGCAGCAAAGGGGCCGGCAATCAGCCCCAGCATTTT. The rearrangement links TRBV2 to TRBJ1-5, with D maybe TRBD1 (5 bases). Germline V gives CDR1 SNHLY, CDR2 FYNNEI. This CDR3 has 14 amino acids. V was clipped by 6 bases and J by 2 bases, with 11 bases between them.

The J gene is TRBJ2-7, the V gene TRBV10-3; 10 bases align to TRBD1. CDR3 length equals 16 residues. CDR1 is ENHRY, CDR2 SYGVKD, per germline. V gave up 0 bases and J gave up 1 base; unmatched junction bases: 3. This CDR3 is CAISESRDRGSYEQYF. The CDR3 nucleotides read TGTGCCATCAGTGAGTCGCGGGACAGGGGTTCCTACGAGCAGTACTTC.